These 30 T cell receptor beta chains originate from one sample sequenced in a study of blood T cell repertoires in COVID-19 (TCRdb year 2020). Library preparation used the immunoSEQ multiplex PCR assay. Drawn from immuneACCESS, this table holds only the in-frame rearrangements with V and J called that TCRdb kept. Clones are partly lost; checked studies trace under half to an unresolved V gene and leave the rest unexplained. This sample holds approximately 76,000 clones; about 89% were observed only once. Roughly 13% of the sample comes from the top ten. The sequenced sample was peripheral blood. The receptors derive from a woman aged 55-69 years with acute or convalescent COVID-19.

The chain uses TRBV7-6 and TRBJ2-1, with D perhaps TRBD1 (6 bases). V dropped 3 bases and J dropped 7 bases, with 19 bases sitting between them. The CDR3 is made up of 16 amino acids. Per germline, CDR1 SGHVS and CDR2 FNYEAQ. The CDR3 sequence is CASSLDVQGGSNEQFF. The CDR3 nucleotides read TGTGCCAGCAGCTTGGACGTACAGGGCGGGTCGAATGAGCAGTTCTTC.

This chain uses TRBV10-1 with TRBJ2-1; TRBD1 matches 8 bases. CDR1 is WNHNN, CDR2 SYGVQD, per germline (reference sequence). V shed 6 bases and J 4 bases; nucleotides not matched to a gene: 8. The CDR3 has 15 amino acids. CDR3 in DNA: TGCGCCAGCAGCCACCCAGGACAGGGATACAATGAGCAGTTCTTC. Its protein product is CASSHPGQGYNEQFF.

V and J are TRBV9 and TRBJ2-5, with D possibly matching TRBD1 (6 bases). Trimming took 3 bases from V and 4 from J, leaving 28 bases between them. CDR3 length equals 19 residues. CDR1 is SGDLS and CDR2 is YYNGEE in the germline V gene. CDR3 loop: CASSARERVYEGEGETQYF. CDR3 nucleotide sequence: TGTGCCAGCAGCGCGAGAGAGAGAGTGTATGAGGGGGAAGGAGAGACCCAGTACTTC. Complete variable domain (other parts from reference TRBV9 and TRBJ2-5): DSGVTQTPKHLITATGQRVTLRCSPRSGDLSVYWYQQSLDQGLQFLIQYYNGEERAKGNILERFSAQQFPDLHSELNLSSLELGDSALYFCASSARERVYEGEGETQYFGPGTRLLVL.

This chain connects TRBV12-5 to TRBJ1-4; D perhaps matches TRBD1 (5 bases). Germline V gives CDR1 LGHNT, CDR2 FRNRAP. This CDR3 region has 15 residues. Trimming cost V 7 bases and J 0 bases, with 12 bases left between them. The CDR3 coding sequence is TGTGCTAGTGCCGTAGGGGTTGCAACTAATGAAAAACTGTTTTTT. It codes for CASAVGVATNEKLFF.

V and J are TRBV7-7 and TRBJ2-3, with 8 bases that match TRBD2. The CDR3 extends over 15 amino acids. Trimming cost V 2 bases and J 2 bases; bases outside gene matches: 3. Germline CDR1 reads SSHAT; CDR2 reads FNYEAQ (reference sequence). The chain's CDR3 is CASSLYGGDTDTQYF. As DNA, the CDR3 is TGTGCCAGCAGCTTATACGGGGGGGACACAGATACGCAGTATTTT.

V usage is TRBV4-2 and J usage is TRBJ2-3, with D tentatively TRBD1 (6 bases). Germline V gives CDR1 LGHNA, CDR2 YNFKEQ. This CDR3 is 15 amino acids long. The V gene lost 5 bases and the J gene lost 2 bases, with 14 bases spanning the gap. CDR3 nucleotide sequence: TGTGCCAGCAGCAAAGCCGGACAGTACACAGATACGCAGTATTTT. This gives the protein CASSKAGQYTDTQYF.

The chain employs TRBV4-1 and TRBJ1-2; D unclear. V lost 0 bases and J 4 bases, leaving 9 bases between the germline ends. This CDR3 spans 14 amino acids. The V gene's germline CDR1 is MGHRA and CDR2 YSYEKL. In nucleotides, the CDR3 is TGCGCCAGCAGCCAAGAAGTCATACTCTATGGCTACACCTTC. It encodes CASSQEVILYGYTF.

The table lists this clone with a few counts. V is TRBV6-2 or TRBV6-3 and J is TRBJ1-1; D gene unclear. The CDR3 sequence is 13 residues long. Trimming took 5 bases from V and 3 from J, leaving 10 bases between them. Germline V gene data show CDR1 as MNHEY and CDR2 as SVGEGT. DNA for the CDR3: TGTGCCAGCAGTCGGGGTATGGACACTGAAGCTTTCTTT. This gives the protein CASSRGMDTEAFF.

CDR3 nucleotide sequence: TGTGCCAGCAGCTCTCCGGGACAGGGAATTGCACCCCTCCACTTT. This sequence encodes CASSSPGQGIAPLHF. The rearrangement uses TRBV5-6 and TRBJ1-6; TRBD1 agrees at 9 bases. V lost 3 bases and J lost 11; bases outside the gene matches: 9. Germline CDR1 is SGHDT and CDR2 is YYEEEE. This CDR3 comprises 15 residues.

The DNA of the CDR3 is TGTGCCAGCAGTTGGGGGGACAGGGGAATAGAGACCCAGTACTTC. This encodes CASSWGDRGIETQYF. The chain combines TRBV7-9 with TRBJ2-5; TRBD1 aligns across 10 bases. Looked up from germline, CDR1 is SEHNR and CDR2 is FQNEAQ (reference sequence). Losses at the gene ends were 6 bases for V and 4 bases for J; bases not matched to a gene: 8. This CDR3 has 15 amino acids. The variable domain in full, completed from reference TRBV7-9 and TRBJ2-5, reads DTGVSQNPRHKITKRGQNVTFRCDPISEHNRLYWYRQTLGQGPEFLTYFQNEAQLEKSRLLSDRFSAERPKGSFSTLEIQRTEQGDSAMYLCASSWGDRGIETQYFGPGTRLLVL.

This chain links TRBV6-5 with TRBJ2-7, with D tentatively TRBD2 (5 bases). V was trimmed by 4 bases and J by 0 bases, leaving 13 bases between them. Germline V CDR1 and CDR2: MNHEY, SVGAGI. The CDR3 loop spans 15 amino acids. Written as DNA, the CDR3 is TGTGCCAGCAGTTCCTGGACGGGGAGCTCCTACGAGCAGTACTTC. It yields the protein CASSSWTGSSYEQYF.

The CDR3 nucleotides read TGCAGTGCTAGTGGAGAAGGGGTCAGCTATGGCTACACCTTC. This sequence encodes CSASGEGVSYGYTF. The chain uses TRBV20-1 and TRBJ1-2, with D perhaps TRBD1 (5 bases). This CDR3 has 14 amino acids. Looked up from germline, CDR1 is DFQATT and CDR2 is SNEGSKA (reference sequence). Deletions cut 3 bases from V and 4 bases from J, with 15 bases between.

This clone has more than one count but fewer than ten. The CDR3, as DNA: TGTGCCAGTAGTATAGTGAGCTATGGAATAGGGGAACCCTACAATGAGCAGTTCTTC. Its translation: CASSIVSYGIGEPYNEQFF. The chain couples TRBV19 to TRBJ2-1; a possible D gene is TRBD1 (5 bases). Per germline, CDR1 LNHDA and CDR2 SQIVND (reference sequence). V was clipped by 1 base and J by 2 bases, with 21 bases between them. The CDR3 runs 19 residues.

This chain joins TRBV28 and TRBJ1-2; 7 bases are shared with TRBD1. Germline CDR1 MDHEN, CDR2 SYDVKM. CDR3 length: 16 residues. Trimming cost V 10 bases and J 4 bases; bases outside gene matches: 18. The CDR3 DNA reads TGTGCCACGACTTCCGGGACAGAAGATCTTTTCTATGGCTACACCTTC. This codes for CATTSGTEDLFYGYTF.

This chain connects TRBV6-5 to TRBJ1-4; D call uncertain. Germline CDR1 reads MNHEY; CDR2 reads SVGAGI. The CDR3 has 13 amino acids. V dropped 10 bases and J dropped 5 bases, with 14 bases sitting between them. CDR3 loop: CATKNSRNEKLFF. DNA for the CDR3: TGTGCCACCAAGAATTCACGGAATGAAAAACTGTTTTTT.

V usage is TRBV5-8 and J usage is TRBJ1-5; 9 nucleotides agree with TRBD1. V shed 3 bases, J shed 4 bases, and the junction held 5 bases outside the gene matches. The CDR3 length is 15 residues. From germline, CDR1 is SGHTS and CDR2 YDEGEE. CDR3 region: CASSSPGQGNQPQHF. The DNA for the CDR3 is TGTGCCAGCAGCTCCCCGGGACAGGGAAATCAGCCCCAGCATTTT. Using reference TRBV5-8 and TRBJ1-5 for the parts outside the CDR3, the full variable domain is EAGVTQSPTHLIKTRGQQATLRCSPISGHTSVYWYQQALGLGLQFLLWYDEGEERNRGNFPPRFSGRQFPNYSSELNVNALELEDSALYLCASSSPGQGNQPQHFGDGTRLSIL.

The genes are TRBV10-1 and TRBJ2-3; D perhaps matches TRBD1 (6 bases). The CDR3 runs 14 residues. V was trimmed by 2 bases and J by 2 bases, leaving 8 bases between them. Germline CDR1 and CDR2: WNHNN and SYGVQD (reference sequence). CDR3 sequence reads: CASSEGQYTDTQYF. As DNA, the CDR3 is TGCGCCAGCAGTGAGGGACAGTACACAGATACGCAGTATTTT.

The gene calls are TRBV5-4 and TRBJ2-5; 10 bases are shared with TRBD2. V shed 7 bases and J 4 bases; nucleotides not matched to a gene: 4. CDR1 is SGHNT, CDR2 YYREEE, per germline (reference sequence). This CDR3 has 13 amino acids. CDR3 sequence reads: CASGSSGRETQYF. CDR3 nucleotide sequence: TGTGCCAGCGGATCTAGCGGGAGAGAGACCCAGTACTTC. Full variable domain (remainder filled in from reference TRBV5-4 and TRBJ2-5): ETGVTQSPTHLIKTRGQQVTLRCSSQSGHNTVSWYQQALGQGPQFIFQYYREEENGRGNFPPRFSGLQFPNYSSELNVNALELDDSALYLCASGSSGRETQYFGPGTRLLVL.

The chain links TRBV18 to TRBJ1-1; the match to TRBD1 covers 8 bases. The trim removed 4 bases at V and 3 bases at J, leaving 10 bases unmatched. This CDR3 spans 16 amino acids. The germline V gene encodes CDR1 KGHSH and CDR2 LQKENI. The CDR3 protein is CASSLTTGGRDTEAFF. The DNA of the CDR3 is TGTGCCAGCTCACTAACTACAGGGGGGAGGGACACTGAAGCTTTCTTT.

This rearrangement joins TRBV2 to TRBJ2-5; D gene unclear. This CDR3 spans 14 amino acids. Germline lookup yields CDR1 SNHLY and CDR2 FYNNEI. The V and J ends lost 2 bases and 0 bases respectively, with 7 bases between them. The DNA of the CDR3 is TGTGCCAGCAGTGAACAGTCGTACCAAGAGACCCAGTACTTC. Amino acid sequence: CASSEQSYQETQYF.

The chain recombines TRBV3-1 (or the pseudogene TRBV3-2) with TRBJ1-3, with D unclear. Germline CDR1 and CDR2: LGHDT and YNNKEL (reference sequence). The CDR3 contains 15 residues. Trimming took 5 bases from V and 0 from J, leaving 11 bases between them. The CDR3 sequence is CASSLGGNSGNTIYF. The CDR3 DNA sequence: TGTGCCAGCAGCTTGGGAGGGAACTCTGGAAACACCATATATTTT.

This chain links TRBV10-3 with TRBJ2-7, with 9 nucleotides matching TRBD1. After removal of 5 bases from V and 6 bases from J, the junction contained 8 bases not matched to a gene. In germline, CDR1 is ENHRY, CDR2 SYGVKD. The CDR3 totals 14 residues. The CDR3 here is CAISKGQGMGEQYF. CDR3 DNA sequence: TGTGCCATCAGTAAGGGACAGGGTATGGGCGAGCAGTACTTC.

The CDR3 loop is CASSLERGQGNQPQHF. The CDR3 DNA reads TGTGCCAGCAGCTTAGAAAGGGGACAGGGAAATCAGCCCCAGCATTTT. V and J are TRBV7-2 and TRBJ1-5; 9 nucleotides line up with TRBD1. The CDR3 contains 16 residues. V was clipped by 1 base and J by 4 bases; unmatched bases: 5. CDR1 and CDR2 (germline): SGHTA, FQGNSA.

Only one count was recorded for this clone. The chain employs TRBV5-1 and TRBJ2-1, with D hard to call. Germline assignment: CDR1 SGHRS and CDR2 YFSETQ. CDR3 length: 14 residues. The V and J ends lost 1 base and 7 bases respectively, with 12 bases between them. The CDR3 protein is CASSLLYARNEQFF. DNA for the CDR3: TGCGCCAGCAGCTTGTTGTACGCACGGAATGAGCAGTTCTTC.

The chain's CDR3 is CASSPTGGVNYGYTF. CDR3 coding DNA: TGCGCCAGCAGCCCGACCGGAGGTGTGAACTATGGCTACACCTTC. The V call is TRBV4-1, the J call TRBJ1-2; no clear D gene. Trimming stripped 4 bases from V and 2 bases from J, with 14 bases between. CDR1 and CDR2 (germline): MGHRA, YSYEKL. CDR3 size: 15 residues.

This clone turned up a few times. The chain joins TRBV2 to TRBJ1-5; 7 positions agree with TRBD1. This CDR3 contains 15 residues. The trim removed 4 bases at V and 7 bases at J, leaving 10 bases unmatched. Germline V gene data show CDR1 as SNHLY and CDR2 as FYNNEI. For the CDR3, the DNA is TGTGCCAGCAGTGGGAGAACAGGGGTGGGACAGCCCCAGCATTTT. The encoded protein is CASSGRTGVGQPQHF.

The chain is built from TRBV12-3 or TRBV12-4 and TRBJ1-3, with unresolved D. The length of the CDR3 is 12 residues. The ends were cut back, 7 bases at V and 3 bases at J, with 7 bases in the middle. The chain's CDR3 is CASKRDGNTIYF. The CDR3 region has the DNA TGTGCCAGCAAGAGGGATGGAAACACCATATATTTT.

V is TRBV10-3 and J is TRBJ2-7, with D unresolved. Trimming pared 0 bases from V and 12 bases from J, leaving 15 bases between. Germline loops: CDR1 ENHRY, CDR2 SYGVKD. The CDR3 runs to 13 residues. The CDR3 nucleotides are TGTGCCATCAGTGAGTCGAACTCCTCGCCAGGGTACTTC. Its translation: CAISESNSSPGYF.

The V gene is TRBV5-4, the J gene TRBJ2-5, with D perhaps TRBD2 (5 bases). The CDR3 is 14 amino acids. CDR1 is SGHNT, CDR2 YYREEE, per germline (reference sequence). Between the trimmed V and J ends, which lost 5 bases and 5 bases, there was a span of 16 bases. CDR3 protein: CASRLYGIPETQYF. CDR3 nucleotides: TGTGCCAGCAGACTCTACGGGATCCCGGAGACCCAGTACTTC.

The rearrangement uses TRBV14 and TRBJ2-3, with a possible D match to TRBD1 (8 bases). This CDR3 contains 17 residues. V was pared by 1 base and J by 4 bases, with 18 bases between. Germline CDR1 and CDR2: SGHDN and FVKESK. The CDR3 loop is CASSQVLYRGRADTQYF. The CDR3 DNA reads as TGTGCCAGCAGCCAAGTTTTGTACAGGGGGAGGGCAGATACGCAGTATTTT. Supplemented by reference TRBV14 and TRBJ2-3, the full variable domain reads EAGVTQFPSHSVIEKGQTVTLRCDPISGHDNLYWYRRVMGKEIKFLLHFVKESKQDESGMPNNRFLAERTGGTYSTLKVQPAELEDSGVYFCASSQVLYRGRADTQYFGPGTRLTVL.